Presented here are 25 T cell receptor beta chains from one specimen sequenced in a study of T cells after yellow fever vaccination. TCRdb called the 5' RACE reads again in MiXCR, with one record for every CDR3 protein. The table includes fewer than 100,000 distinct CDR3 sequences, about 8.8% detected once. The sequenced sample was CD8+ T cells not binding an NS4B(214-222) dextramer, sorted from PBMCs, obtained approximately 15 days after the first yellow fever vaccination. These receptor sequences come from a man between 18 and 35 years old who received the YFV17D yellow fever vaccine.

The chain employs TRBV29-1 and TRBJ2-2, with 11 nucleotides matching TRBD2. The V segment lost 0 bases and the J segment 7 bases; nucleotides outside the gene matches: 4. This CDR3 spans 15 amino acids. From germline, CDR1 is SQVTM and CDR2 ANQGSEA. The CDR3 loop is CSVEDSGGALGELFF. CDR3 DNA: TGCAGCGTTGAAGATAGCGGGGGGGCCCTCGGGGAGCTGTTTTTT.

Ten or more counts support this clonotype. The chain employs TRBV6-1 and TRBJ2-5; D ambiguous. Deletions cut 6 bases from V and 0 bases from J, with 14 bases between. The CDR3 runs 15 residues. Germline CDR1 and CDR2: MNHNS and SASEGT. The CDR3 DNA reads TGTGCCAGCAGCCTATTAGACATGTACCAAGAGACCCAGTACTTC. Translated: CASSLLDMYQETQYF.

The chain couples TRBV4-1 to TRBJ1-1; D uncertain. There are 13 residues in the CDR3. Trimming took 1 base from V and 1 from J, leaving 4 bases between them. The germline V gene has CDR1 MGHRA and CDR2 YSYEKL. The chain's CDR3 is CASSQVENTEAFF. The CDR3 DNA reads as TGCGCCAGCAGCCAAGTGGAGAACACTGAAGCTTTCTTT.

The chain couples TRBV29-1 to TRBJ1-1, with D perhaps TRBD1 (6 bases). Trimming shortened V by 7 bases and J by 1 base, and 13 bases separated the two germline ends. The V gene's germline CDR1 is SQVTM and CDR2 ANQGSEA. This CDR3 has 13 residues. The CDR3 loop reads CSGVTGPNTEAFF. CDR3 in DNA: TGCAGCGGCGTGACAGGCCCGAACACTGAAGCTTTCTTT. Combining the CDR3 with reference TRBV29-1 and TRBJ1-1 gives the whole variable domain SAVISQKPSRDICQRGTSLTIQCQVDSQVTMMFWYRQQPGQSLTLIATANQGSEATYESGFVIDKFPISRPNLTFSTLTVSNMSPEDSSIYLCSGVTGPNTEAFFGQGTRLTVV.

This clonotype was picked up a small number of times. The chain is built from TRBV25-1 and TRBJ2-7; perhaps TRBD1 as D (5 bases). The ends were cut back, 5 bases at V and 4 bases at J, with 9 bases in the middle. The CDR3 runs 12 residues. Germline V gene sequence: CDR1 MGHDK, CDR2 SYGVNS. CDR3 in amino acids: CASSTGFYEQYF. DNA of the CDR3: TGTGCCAGCAGTACAGGTTTTTACGAGCAGTACTTC.

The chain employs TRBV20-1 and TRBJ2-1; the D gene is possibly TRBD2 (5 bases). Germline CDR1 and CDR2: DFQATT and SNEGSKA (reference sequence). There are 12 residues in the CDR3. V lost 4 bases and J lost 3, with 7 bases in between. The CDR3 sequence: CSAIRGYNEQFF. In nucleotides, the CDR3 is TGCAGTGCTATCCGGGGCTACAATGAGCAGTTCTTC.

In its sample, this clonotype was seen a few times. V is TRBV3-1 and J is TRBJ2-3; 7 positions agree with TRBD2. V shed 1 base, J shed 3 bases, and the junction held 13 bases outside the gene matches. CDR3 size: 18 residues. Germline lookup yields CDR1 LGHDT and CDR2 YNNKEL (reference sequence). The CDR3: CASSQVTVQRGKTDTQYF. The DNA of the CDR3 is TGTGCCAGCAGCCAAGTGACAGTCCAGCGGGGTAAGACAGATACGCAGTATTTT.

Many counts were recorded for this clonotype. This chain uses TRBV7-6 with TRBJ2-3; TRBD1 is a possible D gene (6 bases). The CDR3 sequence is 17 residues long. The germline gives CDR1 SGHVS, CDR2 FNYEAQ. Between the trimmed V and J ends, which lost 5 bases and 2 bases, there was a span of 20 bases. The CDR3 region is CASSPNQGQLYTDTQYF. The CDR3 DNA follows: TGTGCCAGCAGCCCCAACCAGGGACAACTATACACAGATACGCAGTATTTT.

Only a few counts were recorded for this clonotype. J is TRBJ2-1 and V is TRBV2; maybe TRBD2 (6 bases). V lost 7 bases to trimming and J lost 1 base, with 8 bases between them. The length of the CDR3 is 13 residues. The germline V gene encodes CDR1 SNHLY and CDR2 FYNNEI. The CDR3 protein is CASTGGSYNEQFF. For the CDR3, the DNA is TGTGCCAGCACCGGGGGATCCTACAATGAGCAGTTCTTC. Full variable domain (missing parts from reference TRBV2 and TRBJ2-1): EPEVTQTPSHQVTQMGQEVILRCVPISNHLYFYWYRQILGQKVEFLVSFYNNEISEKSEIFDDQFSVERPDGSNFTLKIRSTKLEDSAMYFCASTGGSYNEQFFGPGTRLTVL.

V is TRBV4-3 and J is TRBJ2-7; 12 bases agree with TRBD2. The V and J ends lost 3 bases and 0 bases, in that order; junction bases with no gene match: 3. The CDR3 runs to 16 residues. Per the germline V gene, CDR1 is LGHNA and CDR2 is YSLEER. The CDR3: CASSQGLAGLSYEQYF. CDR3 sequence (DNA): TGCGCCAGCAGCCAGGGACTAGCGGGCCTCTCCTACGAGCAGTACTTC.

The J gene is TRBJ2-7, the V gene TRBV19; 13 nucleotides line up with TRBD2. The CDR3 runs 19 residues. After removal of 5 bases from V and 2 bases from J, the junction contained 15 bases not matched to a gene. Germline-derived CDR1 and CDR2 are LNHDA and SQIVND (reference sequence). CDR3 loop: CASSLSGTSGDLMPYEQYF. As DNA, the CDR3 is TGTGCCAGTAGTTTGTCCGGGACTAGCGGGGACTTAATGCCCTACGAGCAGTACTTC.

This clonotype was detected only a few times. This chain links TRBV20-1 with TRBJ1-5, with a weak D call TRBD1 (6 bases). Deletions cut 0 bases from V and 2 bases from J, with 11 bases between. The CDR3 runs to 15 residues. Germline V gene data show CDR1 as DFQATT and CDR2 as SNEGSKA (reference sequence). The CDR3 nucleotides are TGCAGTGCTAGAGAACGGGGGCTCGGCAATCAGCCCCAGCATTTT. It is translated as CSARERGLGNQPQHF.

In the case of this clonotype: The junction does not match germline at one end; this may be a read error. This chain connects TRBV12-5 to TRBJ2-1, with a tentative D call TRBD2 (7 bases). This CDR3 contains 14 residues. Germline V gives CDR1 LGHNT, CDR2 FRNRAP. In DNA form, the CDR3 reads TGTGCTAGAGGTTCCCCCCGGGGGGCGAATGAGCAGTTCTTC. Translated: CARGSPRGANEQFF.

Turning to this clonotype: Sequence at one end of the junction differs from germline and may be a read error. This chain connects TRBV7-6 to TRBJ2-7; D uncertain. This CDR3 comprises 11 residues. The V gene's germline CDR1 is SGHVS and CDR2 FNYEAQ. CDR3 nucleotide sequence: TGTGCCGGCAGCTCGTACTACGAGCAGTACTTC. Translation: CAGSSYYEQYF. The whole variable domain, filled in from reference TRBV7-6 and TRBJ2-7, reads GAGVSQSPRYKVTKRGQDVALRCDPISGHVSLYWYRQALGQGPEFLTYFNYEAQQDKSGLPNDRFSAERPEGSISTLTIQRTEQRDSAMYRCAGSSYYEQYFGPGTRLTVT.

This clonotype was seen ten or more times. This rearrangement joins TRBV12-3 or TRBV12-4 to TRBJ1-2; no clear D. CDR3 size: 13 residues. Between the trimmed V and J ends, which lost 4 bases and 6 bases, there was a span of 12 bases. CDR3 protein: CASSYPGSNGYTF. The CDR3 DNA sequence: TGTGCCAGCAGTTACCCCGGCAGCAATGGCTACACCTTC.

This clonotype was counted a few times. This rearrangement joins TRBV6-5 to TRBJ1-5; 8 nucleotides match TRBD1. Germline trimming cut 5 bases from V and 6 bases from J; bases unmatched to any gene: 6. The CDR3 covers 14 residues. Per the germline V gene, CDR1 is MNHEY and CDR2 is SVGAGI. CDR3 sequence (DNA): TGTGCCAGCAGTACTGGCAGGGGGCCTCAGCCCCAGCATTTT. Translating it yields CASSTGRGPQPQHF.

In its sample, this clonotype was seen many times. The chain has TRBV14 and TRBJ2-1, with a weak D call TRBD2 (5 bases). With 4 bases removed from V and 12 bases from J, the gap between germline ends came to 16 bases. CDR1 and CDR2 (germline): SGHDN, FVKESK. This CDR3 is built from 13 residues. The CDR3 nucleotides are TGTGCCAGCAGCCCAAATGGCGGGTTTTGGCAGTTCTTC. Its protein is CASSPNGGFWQFF.

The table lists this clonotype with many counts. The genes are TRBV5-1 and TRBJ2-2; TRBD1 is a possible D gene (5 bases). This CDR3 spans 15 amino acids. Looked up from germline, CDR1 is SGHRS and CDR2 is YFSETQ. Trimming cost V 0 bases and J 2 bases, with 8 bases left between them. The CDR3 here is CASSLGQFNTGELFF. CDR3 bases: TGCGCCAGCAGCTTGGGACAGTTTAACACCGGGGAGCTGTTTTTT.

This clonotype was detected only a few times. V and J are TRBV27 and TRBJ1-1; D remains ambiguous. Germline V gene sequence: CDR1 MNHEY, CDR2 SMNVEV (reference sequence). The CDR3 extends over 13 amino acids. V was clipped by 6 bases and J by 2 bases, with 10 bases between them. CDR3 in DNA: TGTGCCAGCAGCCCTGACCTAAACACTGAAGCTTTCTTT. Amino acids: CASSPDLNTEAFF.

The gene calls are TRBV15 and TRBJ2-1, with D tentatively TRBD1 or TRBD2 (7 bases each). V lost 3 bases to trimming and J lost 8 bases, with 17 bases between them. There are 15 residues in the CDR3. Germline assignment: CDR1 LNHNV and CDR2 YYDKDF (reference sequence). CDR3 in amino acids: CATSSLQTGRDEQFF. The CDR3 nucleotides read TGTGCCACCAGCAGCCTCCAGACAGGGAGGGATGAGCAGTTCTTC.

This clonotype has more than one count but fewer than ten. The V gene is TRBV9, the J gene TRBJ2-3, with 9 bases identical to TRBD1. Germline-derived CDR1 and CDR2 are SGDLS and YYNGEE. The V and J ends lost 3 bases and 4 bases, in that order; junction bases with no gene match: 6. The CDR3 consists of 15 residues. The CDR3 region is CASSEGTGRADTQYF. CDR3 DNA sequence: TGTGCCAGCAGCGAGGGGACAGGGCGAGCAGATACGCAGTATTTT.

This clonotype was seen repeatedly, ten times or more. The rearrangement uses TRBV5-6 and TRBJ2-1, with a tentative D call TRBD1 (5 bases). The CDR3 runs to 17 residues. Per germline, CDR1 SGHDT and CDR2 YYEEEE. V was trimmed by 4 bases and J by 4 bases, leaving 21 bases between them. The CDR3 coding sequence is TGTGCCAGCAGCCATCTCGGGTGGGGCGGTTCTTACAATGAGCAGTTCTTC. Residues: CASSHLGWGGSYNEQFF.

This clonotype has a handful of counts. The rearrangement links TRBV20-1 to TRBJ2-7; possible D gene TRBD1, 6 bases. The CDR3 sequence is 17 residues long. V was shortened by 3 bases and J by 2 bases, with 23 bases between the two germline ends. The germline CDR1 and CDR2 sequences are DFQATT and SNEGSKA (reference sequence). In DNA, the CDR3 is TGCAGTGCTAGTAGGGGGAACCTACGGTTAGGTGCCTACGAGCAGTACTTC. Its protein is CSASRGNLRLGAYEQYF.

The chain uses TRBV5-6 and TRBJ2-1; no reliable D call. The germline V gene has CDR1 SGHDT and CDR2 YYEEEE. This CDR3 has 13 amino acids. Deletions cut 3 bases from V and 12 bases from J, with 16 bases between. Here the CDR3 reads CASSSGIGQRQFF. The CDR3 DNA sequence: TGTGCCAGCAGCTCGGGCATCGGGCAGCGGCAGTTCTTC.

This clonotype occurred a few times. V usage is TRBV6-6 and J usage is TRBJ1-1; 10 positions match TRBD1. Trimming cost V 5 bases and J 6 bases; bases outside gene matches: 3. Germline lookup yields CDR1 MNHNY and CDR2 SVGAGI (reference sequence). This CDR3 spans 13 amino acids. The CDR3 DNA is TGTGCCAGCAGTCAGACAGGGGGCCCTGAAGCTTTCTTT. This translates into CASSQTGGPEAFF.